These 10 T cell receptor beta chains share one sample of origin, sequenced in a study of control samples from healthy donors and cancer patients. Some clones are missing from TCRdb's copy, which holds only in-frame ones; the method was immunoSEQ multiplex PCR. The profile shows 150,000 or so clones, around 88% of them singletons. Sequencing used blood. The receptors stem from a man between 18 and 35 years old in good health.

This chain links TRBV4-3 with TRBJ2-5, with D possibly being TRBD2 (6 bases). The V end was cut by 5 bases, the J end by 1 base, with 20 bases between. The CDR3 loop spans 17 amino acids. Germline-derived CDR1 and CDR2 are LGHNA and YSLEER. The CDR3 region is CASSLGLTRRGQETQYF. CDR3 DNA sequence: TGCGCCAGCAGCTTGGGTCTCACTCGGAGGGGCCAAGAGACCCAGTACTTC.

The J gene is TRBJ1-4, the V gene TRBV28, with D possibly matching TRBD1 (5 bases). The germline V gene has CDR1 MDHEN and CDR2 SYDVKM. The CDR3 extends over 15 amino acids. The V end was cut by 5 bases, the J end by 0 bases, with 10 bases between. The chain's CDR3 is CASSGGHATNEKLFF. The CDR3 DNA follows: TGTGCCAGCAGTGGCGGACACGCAACTAATGAAAAACTGTTTTTT. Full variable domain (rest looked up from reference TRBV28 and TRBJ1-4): DVKVTQSSRYLVKRTGEKVFLECVQDMDHENMFWYRQDPGLGLRLIYFSYDVKMKEKGDIPEGYSVSREKKERFSLILESASTNQTSMYLCASSGGHATNEKLFFGSGTQLSVL.

CDR3 loop: CASADGGAVLSTDTQYF. CDR3 nucleotides: TGTGCCAGCGCCGATGGGGGAGCGGTACTTAGCACAGATACGCAGTATTTT. The rearrangement uses TRBV3-1 (or the pseudogene TRBV3-2) and TRBJ2-3; D tentatively reads TRBD1 or TRBD2 (5 bases each). The CDR3 is made up of 17 amino acids. Trimming pared 8 bases from V and 0 bases from J, leaving 21 bases between. Germline CDR1 is LGHDT and CDR2 is YNNKEL (reference sequence).

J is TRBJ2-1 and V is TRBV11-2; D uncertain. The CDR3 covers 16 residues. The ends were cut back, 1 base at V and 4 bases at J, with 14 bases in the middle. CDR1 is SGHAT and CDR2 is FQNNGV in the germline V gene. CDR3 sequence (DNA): TGTGCCAGCAGCTTAGGACGGGCCCGCTTTTACAATGAGCAGTTCTTC. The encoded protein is CASSLGRARFYNEQFF. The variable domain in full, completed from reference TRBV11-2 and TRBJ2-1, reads EAGVAQSPRYKIIEKRQSVAFWCNPISGHATLYWYQQILGQGPKLLIQFQNNGVVDDSQLPKDRFSAERLKGVDSTLKIQPAKLEDSAVYLCASSLGRARFYNEQFFGPGTRLTVL.

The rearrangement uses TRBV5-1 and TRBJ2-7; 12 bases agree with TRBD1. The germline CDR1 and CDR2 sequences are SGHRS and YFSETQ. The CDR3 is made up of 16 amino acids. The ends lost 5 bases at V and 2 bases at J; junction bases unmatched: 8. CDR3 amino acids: CASSSGQGAKAYEQYF. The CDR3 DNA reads TGCGCCAGCAGTTCGGGACAGGGGGCAAAGGCCTACGAGCAGTACTTC.

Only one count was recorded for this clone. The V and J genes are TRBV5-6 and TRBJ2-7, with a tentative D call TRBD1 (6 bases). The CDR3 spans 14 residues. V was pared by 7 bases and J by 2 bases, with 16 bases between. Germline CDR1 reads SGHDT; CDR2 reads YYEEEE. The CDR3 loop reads CASLEAGVPYEQYF. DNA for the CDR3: TGTGCCAGCCTTGAGGCAGGGGTTCCCTACGAGCAGTACTTC.

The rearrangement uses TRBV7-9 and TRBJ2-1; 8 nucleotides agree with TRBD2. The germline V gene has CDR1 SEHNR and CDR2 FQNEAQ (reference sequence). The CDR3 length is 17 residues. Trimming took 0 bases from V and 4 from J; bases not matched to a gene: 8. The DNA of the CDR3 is TGTGCCAGCAGCTTAGCGCAAACTAGCGGCAAATACAATGAGCAGTTCTTC. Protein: CASSLAQTSGKYNEQFF.

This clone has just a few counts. The CDR3 region has the DNA TGTGCCAGCAGGGGAGGACCGGGACAGGGCTACGAGCAGTACTTC. Translating gives CASRGGPGQGYEQYF. This chain links TRBV7-3 with TRBJ2-7; the match to TRBD1 covers 9 bases. The CDR3 consists of 15 residues. In germline, CDR1 is SGHTA, CDR2 FQGTGA. V lost 6 bases, J lost 3 bases, and 9 bases stayed unmatched.

CDR3 sequence reads: CASSGYRGGEQFF. CDR3 nucleotides: TGTGCCAGCAGCGGATACAGGGGTGGTGAGCAGTTCTTC. The chain recombines TRBV7-2 with TRBJ2-1; TRBD1 aligns across 7 bases. This CDR3 has 13 residues. The germline gives CDR1 SGHTA, CDR2 FQGNSA. J lost 9 bases, V lost 5 bases, and 7 bases had no gene match.

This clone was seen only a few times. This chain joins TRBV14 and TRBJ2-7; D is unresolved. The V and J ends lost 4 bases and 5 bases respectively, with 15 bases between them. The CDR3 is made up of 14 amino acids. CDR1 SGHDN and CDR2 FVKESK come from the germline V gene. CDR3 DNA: TGTGCCAGCAGCCCTACTTTACGAGTCCACGAGCAGTACTTC. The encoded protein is CASSPTLRVHEQYF.